This is a list of T cell receptor beta chains from one sample in a study of B cell selection in AIRE deficiency. Profiled with immunoSEQ multiplex PCR; TCRdb holds only in-frame clones, not every one. The data hold about 23,000 clones, with 97% observed a single time. The specimen was conventional CD4+ T cells sorted from PBMCs. These receptors originate from a human donor with AIRE deficiency. CDR3s include the opening cysteine and the closing phenylalanine or tryptophan. Fields, in order: V gene, J gene, CDR3 protein.

TRBV2,TRBJ1-1,CASRGGGQNTEAFF
TRBV7-2,TRBJ2-6,CASSVQGYGANVLTF
TRBV6-1,TRBJ1-2,CASSDRYGAGTYGYTF
TRBV7-2,TRBJ2-1,CASSLDTRYKQFF
TRBV4-2,TRBJ2-1,CASSQASGRANEQFF
TRBV29-1,TRBJ2-1,CSVRQGASWEQFF
TRBV4-1,TRBJ1-4,CASSQWREWAKKLFF
TRBV9,TRBJ2-7,CASSVEGLAGYEQYF
TRBV18,TRBJ1-4,CASSPRRGQGGEKLFF
TRBV28,TRBJ2-7,CAMSRGNSYEQYF
TRBV4-3,TRBJ2-7,CASSPTGLAGFYEQYF
TRBV7-8,TRBJ2-2,CASTPRGGTGELFF
TRBV9,TRBJ1-1,CASSATGTPGNTEAFF
TRBV20-1,TRBJ2-3,CRASRTDTQYF
TRBV11-2,TRBJ1-5,CASSSRTGQNQPQHF
TRBV9,TRBJ2-1,CASSSLAGIYNEQFF
TRBV10-3,TRBJ1-3,CATLAQAGNTIYF
TRBV10-3,TRBJ2-5,CAISERGTSGRLSGETQYF